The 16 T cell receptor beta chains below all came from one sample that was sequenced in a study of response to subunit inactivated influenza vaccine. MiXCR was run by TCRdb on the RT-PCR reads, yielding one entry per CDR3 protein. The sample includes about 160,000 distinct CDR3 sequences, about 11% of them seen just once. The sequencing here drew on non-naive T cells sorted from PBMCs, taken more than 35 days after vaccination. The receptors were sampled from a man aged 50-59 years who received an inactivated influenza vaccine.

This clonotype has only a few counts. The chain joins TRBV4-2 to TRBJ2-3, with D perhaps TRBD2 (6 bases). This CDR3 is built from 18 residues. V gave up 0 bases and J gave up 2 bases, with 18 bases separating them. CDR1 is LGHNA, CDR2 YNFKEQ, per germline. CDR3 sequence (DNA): TGTGCCAGCAGCCAAGATCTCCCCGGGACTGGTAACACAGATACGCAGTATTTT. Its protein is CASSQDLPGTGNTDTQYF.

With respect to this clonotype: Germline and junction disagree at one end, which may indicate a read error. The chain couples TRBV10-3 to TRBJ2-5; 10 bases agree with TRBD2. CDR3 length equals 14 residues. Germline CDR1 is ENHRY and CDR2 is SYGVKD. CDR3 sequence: CALSDSGRVETQYF. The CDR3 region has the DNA TGTGCCCTCAGTGACAGCGGGAGGGTCGAGACCCAGTACTTC.

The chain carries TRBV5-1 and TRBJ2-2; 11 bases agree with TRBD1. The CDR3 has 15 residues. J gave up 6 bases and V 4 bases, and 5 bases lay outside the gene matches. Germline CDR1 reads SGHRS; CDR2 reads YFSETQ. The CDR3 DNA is TGCGCCAGCAGCAGAGGACAGGGGGCGGCCGGGGAGCTGTTTTTT. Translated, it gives CASSRGQGAAGELFF.

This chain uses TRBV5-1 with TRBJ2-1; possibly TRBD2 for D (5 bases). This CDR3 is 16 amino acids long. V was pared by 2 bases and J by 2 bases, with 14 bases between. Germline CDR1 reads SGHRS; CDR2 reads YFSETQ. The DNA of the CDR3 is TGCGCCAGCAGCTTCGCCGGAGGACGAACCTACAATGAGCAGTTCTTC. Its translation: CASSFAGGRTYNEQFF.

CDR3 loop: CAISESGLTYNEQFF. As DNA, the CDR3 is TGTGCCATCAGTGAGTCGGGATTAACCTACAATGAGCAGTTCTTC. V and J are TRBV10-3 and TRBJ2-1; D gene uncertain. Germline V lookup: CDR1 ENHRY, CDR2 SYGVKD. V shed 0 bases and J shed 2 bases, with 8 bases lying between them. The CDR3 runs 15 residues.

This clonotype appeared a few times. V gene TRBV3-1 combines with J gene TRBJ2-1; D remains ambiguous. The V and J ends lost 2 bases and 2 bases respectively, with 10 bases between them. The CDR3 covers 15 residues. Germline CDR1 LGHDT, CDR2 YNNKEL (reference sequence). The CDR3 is CASSQSSYTYNEQFF. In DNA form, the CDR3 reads TGTGCCAGCAGCCAATCATCCTACACCTACAATGAGCAGTTCTTC.

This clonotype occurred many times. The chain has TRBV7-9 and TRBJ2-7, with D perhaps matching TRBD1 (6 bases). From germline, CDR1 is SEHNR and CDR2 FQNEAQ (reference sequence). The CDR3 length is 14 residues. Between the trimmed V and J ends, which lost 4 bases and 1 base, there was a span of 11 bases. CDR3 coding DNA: TGTGCCAGCAGCTCTGGACAGTCTTCCTACGAGCAGTACTTC. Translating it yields CASSSGQSSYEQYF.

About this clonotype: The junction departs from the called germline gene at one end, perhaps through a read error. The CDR3 sequence: CASSPGPGLAVTGVLFF. The CDR3 DNA reads TGTGCCAGCAGCCCGGGACCGGGTCTGGCGGTCACCGGGGTGCTGTTTTTT. The chain is built from TRBV7-6 and TRBJ2-2; D tentatively reads TRBD1 or TRBD2 (5 bases each). This CDR3 is 17 amino acids long. Germline CDR1 is SGHVS and CDR2 is FNYEAQ.

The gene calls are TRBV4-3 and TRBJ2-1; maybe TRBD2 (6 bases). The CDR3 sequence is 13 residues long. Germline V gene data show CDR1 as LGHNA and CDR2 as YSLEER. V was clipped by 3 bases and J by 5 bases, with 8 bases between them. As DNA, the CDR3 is TGCGCCAGCAGCCAGCGGGGAGACAATGAGCAGTTCTTC. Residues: CASSQRGDNEQFF.

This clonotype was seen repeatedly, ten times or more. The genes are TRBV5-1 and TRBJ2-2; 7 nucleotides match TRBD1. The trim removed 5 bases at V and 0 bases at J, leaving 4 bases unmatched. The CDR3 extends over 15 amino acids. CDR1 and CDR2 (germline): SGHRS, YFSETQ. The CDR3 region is CASRGDSTNTGELFF. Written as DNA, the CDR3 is TGCGCCAGCAGGGGGGACAGCACGAACACCGGGGAGCTGTTTTTT.

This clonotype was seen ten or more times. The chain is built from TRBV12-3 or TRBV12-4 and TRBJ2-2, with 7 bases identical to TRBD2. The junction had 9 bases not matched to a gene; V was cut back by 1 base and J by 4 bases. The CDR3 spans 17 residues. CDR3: CASSLGWGGAVTGELFF. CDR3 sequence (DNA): TGTGCCAGCAGTTTAGGATGGGGGGGTGCAGTCACCGGGGAGCTGTTTTTT.

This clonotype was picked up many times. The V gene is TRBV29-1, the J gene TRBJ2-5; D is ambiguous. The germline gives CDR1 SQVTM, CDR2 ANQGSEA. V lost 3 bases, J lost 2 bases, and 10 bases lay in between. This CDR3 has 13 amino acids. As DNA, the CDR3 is TGCAGCGTTGATCCCCCAGGTCAAGAGACCCAGTACTTC. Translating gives CSVDPPGQETQYF. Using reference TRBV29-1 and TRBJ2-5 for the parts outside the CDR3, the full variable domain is SAVISQKPSRDICQRGTSLTIQCQVDSQVTMMFWYRQQPGQSLTLIATANQGSEATYESGFVIDKFPISRPNLTFSTLTVSNMSPEDSSIYLCSVDPPGQETQYFGPGTRLLVL.

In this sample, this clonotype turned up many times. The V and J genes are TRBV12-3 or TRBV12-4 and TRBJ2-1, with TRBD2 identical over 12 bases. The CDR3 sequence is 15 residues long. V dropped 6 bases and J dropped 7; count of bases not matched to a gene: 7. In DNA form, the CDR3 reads TGTGCCAGCAGGGAAACTAGCGGGAGGAGGAATGAGCAGTTCTTC. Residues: CASRETSGRRNEQFF.

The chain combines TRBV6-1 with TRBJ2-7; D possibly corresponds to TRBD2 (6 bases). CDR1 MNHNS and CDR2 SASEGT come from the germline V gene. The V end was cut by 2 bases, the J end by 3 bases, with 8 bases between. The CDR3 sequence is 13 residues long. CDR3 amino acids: CASSEQGGYEQYF. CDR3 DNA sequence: TGTGCCAGCAGTGAACAGGGAGGCTACGAGCAGTACTTC.

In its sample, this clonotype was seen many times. This CDR3 reads CSAKPPRVVSTEAFF. The CDR3 DNA is TGCAGTGCAAAACCTCCTAGGGTTGTTAGCACTGAAGCTTTCTTT. The chain recombines TRBV20-1 with TRBJ1-1, with D unclear. Trimming took off 6 bases at V and 4 bases at J, with 21 bases between the two ends. The CDR3 sequence is 15 residues long. In germline, CDR1 is DFQATT, CDR2 SNEGSKA (reference sequence).

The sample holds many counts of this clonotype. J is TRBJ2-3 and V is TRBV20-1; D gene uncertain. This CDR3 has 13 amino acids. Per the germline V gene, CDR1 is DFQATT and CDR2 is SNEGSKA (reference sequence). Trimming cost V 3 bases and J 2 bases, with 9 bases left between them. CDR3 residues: CSARSSLTDTQYF. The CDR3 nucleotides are TGCAGTGCTAGGTCAAGTCTCACAGATACGCAGTATTTT.